The T cell receptor (beta chain) described here comes from a study of Ad26.COV2.S vaccination and SARS-CoV-2 variants. This CDR3 region has 15 residues. J gave up 2 bases and V 5 bases, and 9 bases lay outside the gene matches. CDR1 SGHAT and CDR2 FQNNGV come from the germline V gene. Remarks on this clone: What it recognizes is unknown.

The treatment here: roughly 18 received Ad26.COV2.S at low or high dose, single or two shots; about 5 received placebo; per-sample allocation not given. Specimen acquisition occurred on day 63 following the initial vaccine or placebo injection. This Boston cohort included adults aged 18-55 years. General study findings and limits: Responses of spike-specific T cells (both CD8+ and CD4+) reportedly showed substantial breadth after vaccination. Placebo recipients showed lower spike-specific TCR breadth than vaccinees. Possible underestimation of total T cell responses by the TCR breadth and depth analyses was noted.

Profiling relied on immunoSEQ multiplex PCR, and the TCRdb table lists in-frame clones only, not all of them. The sample lists about 500,000 clones; 80% to 90% were seen once. The material was peripheral blood, obtained in a trial of Ad26.COV2.S vaccine versus placebo. The gene calls are TRBV11-2 and TRBJ2-7; the match to TRBD2 covers 7 bases. The TCR was taken from a person between 18 and 59 years old who received the Ad26.COV2.S COVID-19 vaccine or a placebo. CDR3 nucleotide sequence: TGTGCCAGCAGCCCCCGGGGAGGGGTCACCTACGAGCAGTACTTC. The encoded protein is CASSPRGGVTYEQYF. The whole variable domain, remainder taken from reference TRBV11-2 and TRBJ2-7, is EAGVAQSPRYKIIEKRQSVAFWCNPISGHATLYWYQQILGQGPKLLIQFQNNGVVDDSQLPKDRFSAERLKGVDSTLKIQPAKLEDSAVYLCASSPRGGVTYEQYFGPGTRLTVT.